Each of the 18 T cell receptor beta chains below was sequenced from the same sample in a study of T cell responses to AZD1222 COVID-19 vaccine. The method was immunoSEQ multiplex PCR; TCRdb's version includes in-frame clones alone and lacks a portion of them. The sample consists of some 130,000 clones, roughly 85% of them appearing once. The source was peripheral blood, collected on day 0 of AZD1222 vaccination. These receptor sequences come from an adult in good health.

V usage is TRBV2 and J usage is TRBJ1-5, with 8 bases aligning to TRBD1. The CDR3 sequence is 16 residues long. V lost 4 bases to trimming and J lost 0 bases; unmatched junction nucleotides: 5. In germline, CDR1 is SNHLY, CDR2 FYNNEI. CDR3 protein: CASSGQGADSNQPQHF. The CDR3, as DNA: TGTGCCAGCAGTGGCCAGGGGGCAGATAGCAATCAGCCCCAGCATTTT.

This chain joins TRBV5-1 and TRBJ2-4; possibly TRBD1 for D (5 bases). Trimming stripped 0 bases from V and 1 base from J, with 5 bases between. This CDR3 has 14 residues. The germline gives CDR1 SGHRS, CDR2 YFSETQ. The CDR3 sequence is CASSLDRAKNIQYF. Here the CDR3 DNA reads TGCGCCAGCAGCTTGGACAGGGCCAAAAACATTCAGTACTTC.

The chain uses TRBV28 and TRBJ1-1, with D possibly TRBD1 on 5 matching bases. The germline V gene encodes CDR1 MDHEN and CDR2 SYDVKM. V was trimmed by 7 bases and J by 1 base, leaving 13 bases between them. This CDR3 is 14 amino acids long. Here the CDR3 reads CASNSIGENTEAFF. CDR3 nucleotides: TGTGCCAGCAACTCAATAGGGGAGAACACTGAAGCTTTCTTT.

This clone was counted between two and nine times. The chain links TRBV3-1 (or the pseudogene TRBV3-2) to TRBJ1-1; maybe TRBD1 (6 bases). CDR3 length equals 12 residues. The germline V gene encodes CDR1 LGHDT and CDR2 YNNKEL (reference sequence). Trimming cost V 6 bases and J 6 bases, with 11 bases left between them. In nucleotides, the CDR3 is TGTGCCAGCAGGGAAGGGGGGTCTGAAGCTTTCTTT. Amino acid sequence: CASREGGSEAFF.

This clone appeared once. CDR3 DNA sequence: TGTGCCAGCACCGAGTCGGGGACAAACAATCAGCCCCAGCATTTT. It yields the protein CASTESGTNNQPQHF. The chain recombines TRBV7-8 with TRBJ1-5, with TRBD1 as a possible D gene (6 bases). Trimming removed 7 bases from V and 3 bases from J, with 16 bases in between. This CDR3 is 15 amino acids long. Germline loops: CDR1 SGHVS, CDR2 FQNEAQ. Full variable domain (missing parts from reference TRBV7-8 and TRBJ1-5): GAGVSQSPRYKVAKRGQDVALRCDPISGHVSLFWYQQALGQGPEFLTYFQNEAQLDKSGLPSDRFFAERPEGSVSTLKIQRTQQEDSAVYLCASTESGTNNQPQHFGDGTRLSIL.

As DNA, the CDR3 is TGTGCCAGTACCACTGGGGGGAGCTCTGGGGCCAACGTCCTGACTTTC. Protein: CASTTGGSSGANVLTF. The chain has TRBV19 and TRBJ2-6; perhaps TRBD2 as D (6 bases). CDR1 LNHDA and CDR2 SQIVND come from the germline V gene (reference sequence). V was trimmed by 7 bases and J by 0 bases, leaving 13 bases between them. CDR3 length: 16 residues.

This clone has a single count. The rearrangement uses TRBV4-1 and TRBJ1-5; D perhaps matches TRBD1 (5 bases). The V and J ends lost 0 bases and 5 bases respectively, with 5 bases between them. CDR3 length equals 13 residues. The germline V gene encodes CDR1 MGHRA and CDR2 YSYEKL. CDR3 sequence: CASSQDRDQPQHF. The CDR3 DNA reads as TGCGCCAGCAGCCAAGACAGGGATCAGCCCCAGCATTTT.

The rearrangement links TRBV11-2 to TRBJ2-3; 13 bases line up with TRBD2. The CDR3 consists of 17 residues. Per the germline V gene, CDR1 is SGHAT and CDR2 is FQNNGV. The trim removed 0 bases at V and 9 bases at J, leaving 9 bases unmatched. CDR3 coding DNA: TGTGCCAGCAGCTTAGATCCGTTGACTAGCGGGAGGAGGACGCAGTATTTT. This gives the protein CASSLDPLTSGRRTQYF.

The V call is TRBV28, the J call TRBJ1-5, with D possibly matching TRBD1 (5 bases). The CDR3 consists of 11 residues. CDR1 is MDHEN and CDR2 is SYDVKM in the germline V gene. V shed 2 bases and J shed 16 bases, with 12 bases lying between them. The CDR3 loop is CASSLGRGEHF. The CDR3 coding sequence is TGTGCCAGCAGTTTAGGTAGGGGCGAACATTTT.

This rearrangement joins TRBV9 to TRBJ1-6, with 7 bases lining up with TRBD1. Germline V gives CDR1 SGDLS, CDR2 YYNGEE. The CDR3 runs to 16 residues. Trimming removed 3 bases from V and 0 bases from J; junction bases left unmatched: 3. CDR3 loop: CASSAPGGSYNSPLHF. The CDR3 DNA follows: TGTGCCAGCAGCGCACCAGGGGGCTCCTATAATTCACCCCTCCACTTT.

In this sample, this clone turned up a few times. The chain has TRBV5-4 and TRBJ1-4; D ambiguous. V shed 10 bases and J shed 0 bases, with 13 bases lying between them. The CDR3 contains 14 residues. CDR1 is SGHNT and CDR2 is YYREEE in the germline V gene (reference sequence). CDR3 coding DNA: TGTGCCGTATCAATCAGAGCAACTAATGAAAAACTGTTTTTT. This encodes CAVSIRATNEKLFF. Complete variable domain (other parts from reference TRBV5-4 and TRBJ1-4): ETGVTQSPTHLIKTRGQQVTLRCSSQSGHNTVSWYQQALGQGPQFIFQYYREEENGRGNFPPRFSGLQFPNYSSELNVNALELDDSALYLCAVSIRATNEKLFFGSGTQLSVL.

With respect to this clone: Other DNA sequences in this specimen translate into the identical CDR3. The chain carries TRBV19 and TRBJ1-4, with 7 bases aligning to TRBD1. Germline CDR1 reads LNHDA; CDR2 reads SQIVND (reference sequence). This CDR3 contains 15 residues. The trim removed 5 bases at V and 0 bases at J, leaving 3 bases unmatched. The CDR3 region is CASSLGTATNEKLFF. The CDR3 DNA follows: TGTGCCAGTAGTCTCGGGACAGCAACTAATGAAAAACTGTTTTTT.

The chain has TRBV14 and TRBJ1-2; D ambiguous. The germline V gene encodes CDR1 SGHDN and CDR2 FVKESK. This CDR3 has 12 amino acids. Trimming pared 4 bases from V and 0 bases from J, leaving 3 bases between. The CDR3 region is CASSLANYGYTF. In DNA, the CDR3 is TGTGCCAGCAGCCTGGCTAACTATGGCTACACCTTC.

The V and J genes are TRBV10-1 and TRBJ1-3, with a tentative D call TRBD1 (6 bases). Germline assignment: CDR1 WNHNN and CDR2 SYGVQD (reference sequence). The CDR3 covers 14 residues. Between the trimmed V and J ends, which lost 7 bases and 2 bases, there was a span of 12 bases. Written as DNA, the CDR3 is TGCGCCAGCACCGGAGCAGGGGCTGGAAACACCATATATTTT. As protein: CASTGAGAGNTIYF.

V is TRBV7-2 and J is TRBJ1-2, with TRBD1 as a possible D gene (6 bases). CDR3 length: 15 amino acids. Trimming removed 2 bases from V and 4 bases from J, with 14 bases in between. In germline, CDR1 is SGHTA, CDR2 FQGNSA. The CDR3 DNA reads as TGTGCCAGCAGCTTATCAGGGGCGAAGAGCTATGGCTACACCTTC. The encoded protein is CASSLSGAKSYGYTF.

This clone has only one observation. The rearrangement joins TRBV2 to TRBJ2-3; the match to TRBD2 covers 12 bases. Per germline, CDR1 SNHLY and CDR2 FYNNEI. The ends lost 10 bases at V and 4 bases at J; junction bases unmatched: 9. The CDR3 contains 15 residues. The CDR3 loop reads CANQTSGGSADTQYF. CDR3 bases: TGTGCCAACCAAACTAGCGGGGGGTCGGCAGATACGCAGTATTTT.

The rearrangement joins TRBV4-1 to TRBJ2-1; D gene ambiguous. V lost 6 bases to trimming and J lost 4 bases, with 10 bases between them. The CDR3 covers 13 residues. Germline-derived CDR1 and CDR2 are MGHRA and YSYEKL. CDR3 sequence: CASRKTEYNEQFF. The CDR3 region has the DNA TGCGCCAGCAGAAAGACCGAATACAATGAGCAGTTCTTC.

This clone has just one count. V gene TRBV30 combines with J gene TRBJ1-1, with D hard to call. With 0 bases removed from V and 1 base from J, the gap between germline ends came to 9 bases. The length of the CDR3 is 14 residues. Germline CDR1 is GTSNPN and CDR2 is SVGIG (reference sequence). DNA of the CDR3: TGTGCCTGGAGTGTACTAACGGAGAACACTGAAGCTTTCTTT. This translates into CAWSVLTENTEAFF.